A single T cell receptor (beta chain) is shown here with its context. These data belong to a study of glioma-infiltrating T cells after dendritic cell vaccination. Repertoires were generated with immunoSEQ multiplex PCR, while TCRdb's copy carries only in-frame clones and drops some. Of tens of thousands of clones detected, approximately 80% appear once; the ten largest clones hold around 2.3%. The clonotype was recovered from a human donor with glioblastoma. Sequencing was performed on blood, taken before dendritic cell vaccination.

The CDR3 DNA reads as TGTGCCAGTAGCATATTTGGGGACAGTTCCTACAATGAGCAGTTCTTC. It encodes CASSIFGDSSYNEQFF. V gene TRBV19 combines with J gene TRBJ2-1, with 7 bases aligning to TRBD1. From germline, CDR1 is LNHDA and CDR2 SQIVND (reference sequence). The junction had 9 bases not matched to a gene; V was cut back by 6 bases and J by 1 base. The length of the CDR3 is 16 residues.